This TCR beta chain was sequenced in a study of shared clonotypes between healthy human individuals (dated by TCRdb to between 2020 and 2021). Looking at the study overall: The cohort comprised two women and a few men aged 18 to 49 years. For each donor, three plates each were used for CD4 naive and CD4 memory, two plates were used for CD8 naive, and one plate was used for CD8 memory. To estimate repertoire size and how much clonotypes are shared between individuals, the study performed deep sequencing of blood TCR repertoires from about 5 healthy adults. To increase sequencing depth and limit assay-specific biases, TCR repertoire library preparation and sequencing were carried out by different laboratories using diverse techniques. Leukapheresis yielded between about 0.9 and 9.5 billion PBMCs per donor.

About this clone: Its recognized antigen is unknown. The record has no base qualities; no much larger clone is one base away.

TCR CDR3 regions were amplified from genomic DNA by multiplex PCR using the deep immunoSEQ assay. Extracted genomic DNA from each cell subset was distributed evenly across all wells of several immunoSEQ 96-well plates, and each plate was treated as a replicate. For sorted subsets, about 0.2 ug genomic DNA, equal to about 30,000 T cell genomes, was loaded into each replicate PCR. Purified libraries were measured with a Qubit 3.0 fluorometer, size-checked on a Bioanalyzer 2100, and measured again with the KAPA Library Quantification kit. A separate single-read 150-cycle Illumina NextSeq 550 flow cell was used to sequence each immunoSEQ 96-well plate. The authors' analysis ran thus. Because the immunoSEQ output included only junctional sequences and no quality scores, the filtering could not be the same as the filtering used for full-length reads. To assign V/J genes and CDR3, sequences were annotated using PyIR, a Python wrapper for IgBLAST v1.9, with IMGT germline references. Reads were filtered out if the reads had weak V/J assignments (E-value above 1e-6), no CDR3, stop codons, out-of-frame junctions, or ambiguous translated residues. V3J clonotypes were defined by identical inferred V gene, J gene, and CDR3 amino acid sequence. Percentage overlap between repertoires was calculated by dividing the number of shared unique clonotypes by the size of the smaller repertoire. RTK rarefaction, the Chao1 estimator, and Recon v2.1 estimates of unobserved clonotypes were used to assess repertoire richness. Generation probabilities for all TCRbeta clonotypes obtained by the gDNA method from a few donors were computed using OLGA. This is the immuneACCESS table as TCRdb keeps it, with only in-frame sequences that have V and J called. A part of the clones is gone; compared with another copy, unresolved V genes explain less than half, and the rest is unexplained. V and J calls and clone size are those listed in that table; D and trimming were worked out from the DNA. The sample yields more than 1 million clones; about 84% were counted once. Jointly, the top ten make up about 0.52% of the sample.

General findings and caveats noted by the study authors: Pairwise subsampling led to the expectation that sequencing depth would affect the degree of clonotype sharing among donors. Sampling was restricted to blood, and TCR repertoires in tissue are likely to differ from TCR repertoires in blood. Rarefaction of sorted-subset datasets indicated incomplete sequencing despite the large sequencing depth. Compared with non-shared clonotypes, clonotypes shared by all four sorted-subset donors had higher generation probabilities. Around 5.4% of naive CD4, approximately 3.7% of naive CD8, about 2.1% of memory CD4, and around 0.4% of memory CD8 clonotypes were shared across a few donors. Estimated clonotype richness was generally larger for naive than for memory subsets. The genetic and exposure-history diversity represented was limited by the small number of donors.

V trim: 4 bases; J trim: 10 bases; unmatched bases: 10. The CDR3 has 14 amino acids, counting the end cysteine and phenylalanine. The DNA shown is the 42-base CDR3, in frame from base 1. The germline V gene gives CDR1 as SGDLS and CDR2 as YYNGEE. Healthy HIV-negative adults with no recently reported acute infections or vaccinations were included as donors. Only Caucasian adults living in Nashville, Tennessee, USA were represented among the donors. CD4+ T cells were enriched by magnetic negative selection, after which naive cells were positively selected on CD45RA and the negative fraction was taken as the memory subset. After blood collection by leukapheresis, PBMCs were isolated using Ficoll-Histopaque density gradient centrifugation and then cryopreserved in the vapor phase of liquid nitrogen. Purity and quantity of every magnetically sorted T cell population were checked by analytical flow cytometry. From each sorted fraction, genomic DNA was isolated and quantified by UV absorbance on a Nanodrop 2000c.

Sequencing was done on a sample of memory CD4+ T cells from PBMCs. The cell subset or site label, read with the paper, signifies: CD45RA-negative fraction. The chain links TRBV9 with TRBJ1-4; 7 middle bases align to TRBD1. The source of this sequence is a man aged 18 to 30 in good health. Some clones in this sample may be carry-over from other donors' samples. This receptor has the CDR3 CASSLKDRVGKLFF. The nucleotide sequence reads TGTGCCAGCAGCTTGAAAGACAGGGTTGGAAAACTGTTTTTT.